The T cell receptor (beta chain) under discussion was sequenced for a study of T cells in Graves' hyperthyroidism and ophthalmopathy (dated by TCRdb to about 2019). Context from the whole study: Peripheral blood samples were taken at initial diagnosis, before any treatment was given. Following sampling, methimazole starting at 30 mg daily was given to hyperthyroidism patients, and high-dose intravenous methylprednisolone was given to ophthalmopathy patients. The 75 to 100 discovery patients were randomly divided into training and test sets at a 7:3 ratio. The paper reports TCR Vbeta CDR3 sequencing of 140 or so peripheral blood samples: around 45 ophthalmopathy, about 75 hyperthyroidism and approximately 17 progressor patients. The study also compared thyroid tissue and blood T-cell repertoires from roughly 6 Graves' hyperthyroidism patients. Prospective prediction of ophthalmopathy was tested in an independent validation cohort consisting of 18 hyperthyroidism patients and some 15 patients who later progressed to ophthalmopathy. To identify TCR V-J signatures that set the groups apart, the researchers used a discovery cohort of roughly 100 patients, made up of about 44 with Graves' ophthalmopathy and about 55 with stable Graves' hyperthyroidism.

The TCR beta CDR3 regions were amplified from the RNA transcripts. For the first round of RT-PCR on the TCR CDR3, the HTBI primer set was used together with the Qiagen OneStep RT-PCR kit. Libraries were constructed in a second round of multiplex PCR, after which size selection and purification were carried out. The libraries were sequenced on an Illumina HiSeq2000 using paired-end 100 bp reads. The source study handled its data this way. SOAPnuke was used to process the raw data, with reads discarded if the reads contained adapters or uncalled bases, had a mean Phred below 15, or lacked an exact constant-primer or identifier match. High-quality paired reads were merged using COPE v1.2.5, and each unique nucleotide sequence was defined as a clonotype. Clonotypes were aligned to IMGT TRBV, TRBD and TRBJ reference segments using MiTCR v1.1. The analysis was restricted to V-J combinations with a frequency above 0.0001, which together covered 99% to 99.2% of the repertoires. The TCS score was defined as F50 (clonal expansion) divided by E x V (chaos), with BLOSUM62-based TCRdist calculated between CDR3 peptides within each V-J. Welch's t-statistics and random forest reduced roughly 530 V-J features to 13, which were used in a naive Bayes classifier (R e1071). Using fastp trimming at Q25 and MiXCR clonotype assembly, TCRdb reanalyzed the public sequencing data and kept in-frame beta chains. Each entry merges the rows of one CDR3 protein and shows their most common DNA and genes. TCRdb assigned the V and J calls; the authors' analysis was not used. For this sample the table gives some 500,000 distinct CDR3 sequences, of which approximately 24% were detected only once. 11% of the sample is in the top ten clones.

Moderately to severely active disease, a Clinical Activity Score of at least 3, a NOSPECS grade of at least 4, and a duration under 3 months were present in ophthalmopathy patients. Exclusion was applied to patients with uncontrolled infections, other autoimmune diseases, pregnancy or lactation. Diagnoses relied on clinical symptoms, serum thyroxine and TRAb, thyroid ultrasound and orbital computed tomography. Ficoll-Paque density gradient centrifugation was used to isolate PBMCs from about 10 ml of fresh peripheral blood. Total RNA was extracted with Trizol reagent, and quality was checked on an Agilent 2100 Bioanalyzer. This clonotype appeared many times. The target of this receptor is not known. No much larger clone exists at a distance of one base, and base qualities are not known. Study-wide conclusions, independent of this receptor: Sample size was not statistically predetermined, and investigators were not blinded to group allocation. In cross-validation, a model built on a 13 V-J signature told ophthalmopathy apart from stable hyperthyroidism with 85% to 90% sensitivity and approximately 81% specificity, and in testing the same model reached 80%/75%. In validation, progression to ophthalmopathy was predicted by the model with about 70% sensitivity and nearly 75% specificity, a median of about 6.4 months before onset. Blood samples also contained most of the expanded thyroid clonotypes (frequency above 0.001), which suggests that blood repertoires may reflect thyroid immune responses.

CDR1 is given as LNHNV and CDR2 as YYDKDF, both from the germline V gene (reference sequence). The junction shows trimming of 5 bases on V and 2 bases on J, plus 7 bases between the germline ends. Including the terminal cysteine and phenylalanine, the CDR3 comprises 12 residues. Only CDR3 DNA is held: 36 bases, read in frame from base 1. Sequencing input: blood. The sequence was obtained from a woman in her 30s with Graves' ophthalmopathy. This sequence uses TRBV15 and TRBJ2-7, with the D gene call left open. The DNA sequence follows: TGTGCCACCAGCCAAGGGCCCTACGAGCAGTACTTC. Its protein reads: CATSQGPYEQYF.